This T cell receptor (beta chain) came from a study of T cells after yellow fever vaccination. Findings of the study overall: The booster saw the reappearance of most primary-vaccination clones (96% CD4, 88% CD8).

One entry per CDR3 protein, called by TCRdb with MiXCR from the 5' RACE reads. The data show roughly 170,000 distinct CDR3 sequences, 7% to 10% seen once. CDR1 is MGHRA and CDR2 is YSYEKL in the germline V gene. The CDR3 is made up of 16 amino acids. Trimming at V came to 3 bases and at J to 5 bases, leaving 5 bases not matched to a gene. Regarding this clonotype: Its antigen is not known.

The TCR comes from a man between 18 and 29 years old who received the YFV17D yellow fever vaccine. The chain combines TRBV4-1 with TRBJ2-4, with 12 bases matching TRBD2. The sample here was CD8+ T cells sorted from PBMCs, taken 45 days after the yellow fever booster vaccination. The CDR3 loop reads CASSHPLAGGENIQYF. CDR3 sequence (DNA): TGCGCCAGCAGCCACCCACTAGCGGGGGGCGAAAACATTCAGTACTTC.